The 16 T cell receptor beta chains given below trace back to one sample, sequenced in a study of shared clonotypes between healthy human individuals. The assay was immunoSEQ multiplex PCR, and TCRdb's table has in-frame clones only and misses some. The sample holds approximately 590,000 clones, nearly 97% seen once. Only CD45RO-negative cells positively selected for CCR7 counted as naive CD8 cells, so terminally differentiated effector memory CD45RA+ cells were excluded. Sequencing was carried out using naive CD8+ T cells sorted from blood. These receptors originate from a woman aged 25 to 45 in good health.

The rearrangement joins TRBV5-1 to TRBJ2-1, with TRBD2 matching 9 bases. With V trimmed by 4 bases and J by 0 bases, 11 bases remained unmatched. This CDR3 region has 18 residues. Germline CDR1 reads SGHRS; CDR2 reads YFSETQ. The CDR3 DNA sequence: TGCGCCAGCAGCGGTGCGCGTAGCGGGAGAAGCTCCTACAATGAGCAGTTCTTC. Its protein is CASSGARSGRSSYNEQFF.

The chain is built from TRBV28 and TRBJ2-3, with 7 bases matching TRBD2. The CDR3 contains 15 residues. Germline values: CDR1 MDHEN, CDR2 SYDVKM. V shed 3 bases and J 11 bases; nucleotides not matched to a gene: 14. The CDR3 region is CASSFTGGASEVQYF. DNA of the CDR3: TGTGCCAGCAGTTTTACGGGAGGCGCCTCCGAGGTGCAGTATTTT.

The V gene is TRBV5-1, the J gene TRBJ2-3; 10 bases align to TRBD1. Germline loops: CDR1 SGHRS, CDR2 YFSETQ. The trim removed 3 bases at V and 4 bases at J, leaving 5 bases unmatched. The CDR3 consists of 15 residues. CDR3 amino acids: CASSYGTGEADTQYF. CDR3 coding DNA: TGCGCCAGCAGCTACGGGACAGGGGAGGCAGATACGCAGTATTTT.

The chain carries TRBV2 and TRBJ2-7; D uncertain. CDR1 is SNHLY, CDR2 FYNNEI, per germline. This CDR3 has 11 residues. V dropped 8 bases and J dropped 3 bases, with 8 bases sitting between them. The CDR3 is CASDENYEQYF. DNA of the CDR3: TGTGCCAGCGACGAGAACTACGAGCAGTACTTC.

The V and J genes are TRBV9 and TRBJ2-7; 8 nucleotides agree with TRBD2. The CDR3 has 15 residues. CDR1 and CDR2 (germline): SGDLS, YYNGEE. V lost 4 bases and J lost 0; bases outside the gene matches: 6. The CDR3 DNA follows: TGTGCCAGCAGCCGGGAGGGGGGCGCCTCCTACGAGCAGTACTTC. Protein sequence: CASSREGGASYEQYF.

The chain has TRBV11-2 and TRBJ2-1; 13 bases are a match to TRBD2. CDR3 size: 17 residues. CDR1 and CDR2 from the germline V gene are SGHAT and FQNNGV. Trimming took 5 bases from V and 12 from J; bases not matched to a gene: 16. The CDR3 sequence: CASSTTPGLAGMKGQFF. The DNA of the CDR3 is TGTGCCAGCAGCACCACCCCGGGACTAGCGGGAATGAAGGGGCAGTTCTTC.

The chain employs TRBV27 and TRBJ2-5, with D perhaps given as TRBD1 or TRBD2 (5 bases each). V lost 3 bases to trimming and J lost 5 bases, with 19 bases between them. The germline gives CDR1 MNHEY, CDR2 SMNVEV (reference sequence). This CDR3 has 16 residues. The CDR3 loop reads CASSFPGTTKVETQYF. The CDR3, as DNA: TGTGCCAGCAGTTTCCCCGGGACGACTAAAGTGGAGACCCAGTACTTC.

The DNA for the CDR3 is TGCAGCGTTGTGCCTGCTACAGGCCAGTATTCTAGCTATGGCTACACCTTC. Amino acid sequence: CSVVPATGQYSSYGYTF. This rearrangement joins TRBV29-1 to TRBJ1-2, with D possibly matching TRBD1 (5 bases). The CDR3 has 17 amino acids. With 4 bases removed from V and 4 bases from J, the gap between germline ends came to 25 bases. The V gene's germline CDR1 is SQVTM and CDR2 ANQGSEA. The complete variable domain, with remaining parts taken from reference TRBV29-1 and TRBJ1-2, reads SAVISQKPSRDICQRGTSLTIQCQVDSQVTMMFWYRQQPGQSLTLIATANQGSEATYESGFVIDKFPISRPNLTFSTLTVSNMSPEDSSIYLCSVVPATGQYSSYGYTFGSGTRLTVV.

This sequence joins TRBV28 and TRBJ1-2; D remains unclear. Germline CDR1 and CDR2: MDHEN and SYDVKM. V was pared by 5 bases and J by 8 bases, with 24 bases between. This CDR3 has 16 amino acids. In DNA, the CDR3 is TGTGCCAGCAGTCCGATCCGCATAGGGCATCTTCGGGGCTACACCTTC. It encodes CASSPIRIGHLRGYTF.

The chain has TRBV9 and TRBJ2-7, with D possibly TRBD2 on 5 matching bases. This CDR3 spans 14 amino acids. Germline-derived CDR1 and CDR2 are SGDLS and YYNGEE. The germline V and J ends were trimmed by 4 bases and 5 bases, with 16 bases remaining between them. DNA for the CDR3: TGTGCCAGCAGCTCTGACTACTCCCTCCACGAGCAGTACTTC. This encodes CASSSDYSLHEQYF.

CDR3 loop: CASSNKGHSILGTEAFF. The CDR3 DNA follows: TGTGCCAGCAGCAATAAGGGACATTCTATTTTAGGCACTGAAGCTTTCTTT. The chain recombines TRBV21-1 with TRBJ1-1; no DNA check was done on the table's D call, TRBD1. TRBV21-1 is termed a pseudogene. The CDR3 runs 17 residues.

This chain uses TRBV21-1 with TRBJ1-3; no DNA check was done on the table's D call, TRBD1. TRBV21-1 is a pseudogene. The CDR3 covers 17 residues. Written as DNA, the CDR3 is TGTGCCAGCAGCCCCAGGACAGGGAGTGAGTCTGGAAACACCATATATTTT. Its translation: CASSPRTGSESGNTIYF.

This rearrangement joins TRBV6-6 to TRBJ2-2, with 8 bases aligning to TRBD1. The CDR3 loop spans 16 amino acids. Germline loops: CDR1 MNHNY, CDR2 SVGAGI (reference sequence). V lost 5 bases to trimming and J lost 1 base; unmatched junction nucleotides: 6. In DNA form, the CDR3 reads TGTGCCAGCAGTCAGAGGGACAGGCGGAACACCGGGGAGCTGTTTTTT. Translation: CASSQRDRRNTGELFF.

About this clone itself: Other DNA sequences from this sample encode an identical CDR3 as well. The rearrangement joins TRBV29-1 to TRBJ2-3, with 11 bases lining up with TRBD2. CDR1 and CDR2 from the germline V gene are SQVTM and ANQGSEA. The CDR3 length is 14 residues. The trim removed 4 bases at V and 4 bases at J, leaving 4 bases unmatched. This CDR3 reads CSVVLAGGPDTQYF. CDR3 in DNA: TGCAGCGTTGTTCTAGCGGGAGGACCAGATACGCAGTATTTT.

The chain combines TRBV27 with TRBJ2-3, with 9 bases aligning to TRBD2. V was pared by 1 base and J by 0 bases, with 2 bases of the junction left unmatched. Germline V gives CDR1 MNHEY, CDR2 SMNVEV (reference sequence). CDR3 length: 16 residues. Written as DNA, the CDR3 is TGTGCCAGCAGTTTATTAGCGGGAGCTAGCACAGATACGCAGTATTTT. The encoded protein is CASSLLAGASTDTQYF.

This chain links TRBV5-6 with TRBJ2-5, with D perhaps being TRBD1 or TRBD2 (5 bases each). The end of the DNA fits TRBJ2-7 better, so the J call may be wrong. The CDR3 runs 13 residues. Germline V gene data show CDR1 as SGHDT and CDR2 as YYEEEE. The CDR3 sequence is CASSLRDLYEQYF. Written as DNA, the CDR3 is TGTGCCAGCAGCTTGAGGGACCTGTACGAGCAGTACTTC.